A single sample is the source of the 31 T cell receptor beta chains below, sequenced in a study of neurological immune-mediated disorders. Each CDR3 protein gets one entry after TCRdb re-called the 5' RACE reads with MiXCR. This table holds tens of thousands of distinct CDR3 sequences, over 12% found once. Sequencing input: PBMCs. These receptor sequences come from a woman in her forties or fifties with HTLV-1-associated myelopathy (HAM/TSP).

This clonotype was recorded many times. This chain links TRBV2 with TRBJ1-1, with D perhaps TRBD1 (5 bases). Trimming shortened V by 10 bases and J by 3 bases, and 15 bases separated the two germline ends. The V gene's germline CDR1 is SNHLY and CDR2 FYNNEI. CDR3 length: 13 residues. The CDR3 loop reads CATTKQGHTEAFF. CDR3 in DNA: TGTGCCACCACAAAGCAGGGTCACACTGAAGCTTTCTTT.

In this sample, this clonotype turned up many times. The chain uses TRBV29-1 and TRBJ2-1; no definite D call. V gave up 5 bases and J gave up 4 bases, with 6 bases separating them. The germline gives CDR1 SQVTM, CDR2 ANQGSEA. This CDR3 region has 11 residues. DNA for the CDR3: TGCAGCGTTCACAGATACAATGAGCAGTTCTTC. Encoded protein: CSVHRYNEQFF.

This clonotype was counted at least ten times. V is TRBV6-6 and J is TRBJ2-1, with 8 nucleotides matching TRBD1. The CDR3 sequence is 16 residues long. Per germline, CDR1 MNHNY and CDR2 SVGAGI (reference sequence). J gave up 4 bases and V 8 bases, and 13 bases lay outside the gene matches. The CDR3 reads CASGEQETGAYNEQFF. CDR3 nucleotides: TGTGCCAGCGGGGAGCAAGAGACAGGGGCGTACAATGAGCAGTTCTTC.

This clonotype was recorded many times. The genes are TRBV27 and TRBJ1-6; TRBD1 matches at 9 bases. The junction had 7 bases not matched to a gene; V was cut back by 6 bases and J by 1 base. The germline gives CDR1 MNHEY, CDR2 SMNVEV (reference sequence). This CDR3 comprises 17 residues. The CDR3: CASSRIQGASYNSPLHF. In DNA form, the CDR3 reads TGTGCCAGCAGCCGTATACAGGGGGCTTCCTATAATTCACCCCTCCACTTT.

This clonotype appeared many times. CDR3 residues: CASSPPGTGELFF. The DNA of the CDR3 is TGTGCCAGCAGCCCCCCAGGCACCGGGGAGCTGTTTTTT. The chain combines TRBV7-2 with TRBJ2-2, with D hard to call. Looked up from germline, CDR1 is SGHTA and CDR2 is FQGNSA. V was clipped by 5 bases and J by 4 bases, with 8 bases between them. There are 13 residues in the CDR3.

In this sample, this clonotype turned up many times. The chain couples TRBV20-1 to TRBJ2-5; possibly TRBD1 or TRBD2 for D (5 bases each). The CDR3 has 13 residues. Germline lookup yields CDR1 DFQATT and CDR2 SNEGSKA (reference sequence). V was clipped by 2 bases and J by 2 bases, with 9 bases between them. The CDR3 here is CSARLGPQETQYF. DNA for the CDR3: TGCAGTGCTAGACTGGGACCGCAAGAGACCCAGTACTTC.

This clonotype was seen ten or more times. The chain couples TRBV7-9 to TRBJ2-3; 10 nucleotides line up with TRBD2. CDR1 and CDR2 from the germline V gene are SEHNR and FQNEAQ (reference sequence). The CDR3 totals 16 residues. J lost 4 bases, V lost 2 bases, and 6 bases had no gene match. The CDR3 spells CASSLNAAGGPDTQYF. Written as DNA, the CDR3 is TGTGCCAGCAGCTTAAACGCAGCGGGGGGGCCAGATACGCAGTATTTT.

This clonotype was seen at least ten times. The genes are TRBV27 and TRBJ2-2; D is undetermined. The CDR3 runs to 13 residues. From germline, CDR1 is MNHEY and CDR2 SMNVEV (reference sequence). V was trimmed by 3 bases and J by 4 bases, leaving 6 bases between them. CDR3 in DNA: TGTGCCAGCAGTTTTGGAGCCACCGGGGAGCTGTTTTTT. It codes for CASSFGATGELFF.

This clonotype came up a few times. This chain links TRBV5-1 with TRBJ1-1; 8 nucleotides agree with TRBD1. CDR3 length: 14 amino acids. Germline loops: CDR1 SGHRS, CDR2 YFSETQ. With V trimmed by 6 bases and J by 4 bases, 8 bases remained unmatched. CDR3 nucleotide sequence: TGCGCCAGCACCCAGGGGGCGGGGGGCACTGAAGCTTTCTTT. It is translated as CASTQGAGGTEAFF. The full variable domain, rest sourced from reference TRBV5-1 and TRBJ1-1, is KAGVTQTPRYLIKTRGQQVTLSCSPISGHRSVSWYQQTPGQGLQFLFEYFSETQRNKGNFPGRFSGRQFSNSRSEMNVSTLELGDSALYLCASTQGAGGTEAFFGQGTRLTVV.

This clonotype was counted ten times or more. DNA for the CDR3: TGCGCCAGCACCTCGGGGGGGAACACTGAAGCTTTCTTT. Its protein is CASTSGGNTEAFF. The genes are TRBV5-1 and TRBJ1-1; D might be TRBD1 (5 bases). The CDR3 covers 13 residues. Trimming took 6 bases from V and 1 from J, leaving 10 bases between them. Germline V gives CDR1 SGHRS, CDR2 YFSETQ.

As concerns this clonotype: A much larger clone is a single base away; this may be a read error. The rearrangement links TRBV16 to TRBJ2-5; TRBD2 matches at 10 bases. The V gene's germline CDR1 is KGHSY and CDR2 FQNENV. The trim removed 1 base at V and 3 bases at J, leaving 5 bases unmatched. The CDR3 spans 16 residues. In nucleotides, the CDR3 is TGTGCCAGCAGCCAATTGTGGCTAGCGGGAGAAGAGACCCAGTACTTC. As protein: CASSQLWLAGEETQYF.

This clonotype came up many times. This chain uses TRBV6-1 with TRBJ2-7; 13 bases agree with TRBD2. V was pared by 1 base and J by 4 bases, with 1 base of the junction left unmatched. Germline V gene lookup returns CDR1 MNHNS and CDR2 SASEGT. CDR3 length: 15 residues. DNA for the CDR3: TGTGCCAGCAGTGAAGGGACTAGCGGGGGATACGAGCAGTACGTC. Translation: CASSEGTSGGYEQYV.

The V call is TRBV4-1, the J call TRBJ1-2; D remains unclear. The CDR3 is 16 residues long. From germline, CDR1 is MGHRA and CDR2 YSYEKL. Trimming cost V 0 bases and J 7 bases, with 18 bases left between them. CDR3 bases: TGCGCCAGCAGCCAAGATATCGGCCAGACCAACGGTGGCTACACCTTC. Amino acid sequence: CASSQDIGQTNGGYTF.

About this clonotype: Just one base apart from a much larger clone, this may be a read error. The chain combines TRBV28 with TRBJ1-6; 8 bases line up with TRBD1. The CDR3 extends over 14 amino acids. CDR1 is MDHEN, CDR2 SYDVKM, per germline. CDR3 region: CVTLPGQVHSPLHF. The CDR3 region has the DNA TGTGTCACGCTACCGGGACAGGTGCACTCACCCCTCCACTTT.

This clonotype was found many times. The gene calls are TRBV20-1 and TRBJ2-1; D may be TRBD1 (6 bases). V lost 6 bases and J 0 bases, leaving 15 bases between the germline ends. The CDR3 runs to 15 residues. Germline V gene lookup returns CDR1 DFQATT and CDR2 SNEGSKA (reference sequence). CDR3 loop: CSAWSGTSSYNEQFF. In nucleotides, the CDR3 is TGCAGTGCCTGGTCGGGGACAAGCTCCTACAATGAGCAGTTCTTC.

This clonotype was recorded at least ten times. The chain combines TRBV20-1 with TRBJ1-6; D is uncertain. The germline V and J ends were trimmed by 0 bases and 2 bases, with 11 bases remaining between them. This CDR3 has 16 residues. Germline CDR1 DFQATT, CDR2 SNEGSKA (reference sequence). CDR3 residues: CSARDRAVTYNSPLHF. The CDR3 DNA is TGCAGTGCTAGAGATAGGGCGGTAACCTATAATTCACCCCTCCACTTT.

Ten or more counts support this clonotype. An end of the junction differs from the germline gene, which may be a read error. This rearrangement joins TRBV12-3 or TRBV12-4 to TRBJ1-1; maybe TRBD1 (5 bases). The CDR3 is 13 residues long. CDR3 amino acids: CASSYGTEGRVLF. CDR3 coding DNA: TGTGCCAGCAGTTATGGGACCGAGGGCAGGGTGCTCTTT.

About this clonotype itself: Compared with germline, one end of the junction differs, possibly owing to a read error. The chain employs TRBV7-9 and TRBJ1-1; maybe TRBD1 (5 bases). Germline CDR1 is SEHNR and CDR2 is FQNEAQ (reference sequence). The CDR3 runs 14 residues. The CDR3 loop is CANSQLGVNTEAFF. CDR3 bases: TGTGCCAACAGCCAGTTGGGGGTGAACACTGAAGCTTTCTTT.

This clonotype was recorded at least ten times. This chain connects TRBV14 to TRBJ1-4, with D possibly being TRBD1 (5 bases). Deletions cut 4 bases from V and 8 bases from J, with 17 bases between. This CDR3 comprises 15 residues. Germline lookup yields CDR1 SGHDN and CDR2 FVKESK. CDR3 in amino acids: CASSRPGTVGEKLFF. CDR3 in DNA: TGTGCCAGCAGCCGACCCGGGACGGTAGGAGAAAAACTGTTTTTT.

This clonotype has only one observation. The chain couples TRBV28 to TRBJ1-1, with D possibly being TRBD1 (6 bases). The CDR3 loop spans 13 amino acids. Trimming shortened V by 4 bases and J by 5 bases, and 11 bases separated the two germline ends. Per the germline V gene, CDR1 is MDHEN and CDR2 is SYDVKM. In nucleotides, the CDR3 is TGTGCCAGCAGTTGGGGGGGCATAACTGAAGCTTTCTTT. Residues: CASSWGGITEAFF.

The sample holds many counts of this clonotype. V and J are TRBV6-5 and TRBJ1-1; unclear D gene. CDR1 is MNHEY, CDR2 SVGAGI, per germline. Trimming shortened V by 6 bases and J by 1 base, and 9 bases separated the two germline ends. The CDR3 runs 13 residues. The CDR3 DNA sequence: TGTGCCAGCAGGTCGACACCGAACACTGAAGCTTTCTTT. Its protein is CASRSTPNTEAFF.

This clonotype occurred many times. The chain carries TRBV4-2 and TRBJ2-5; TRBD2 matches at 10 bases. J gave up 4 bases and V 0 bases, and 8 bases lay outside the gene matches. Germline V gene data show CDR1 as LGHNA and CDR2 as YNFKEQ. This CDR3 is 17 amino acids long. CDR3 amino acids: CASSQDQLAGIGETQYF. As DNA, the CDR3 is TGTGCCAGCAGCCAAGACCAACTAGCGGGAATCGGAGAGACCCAGTACTTC.

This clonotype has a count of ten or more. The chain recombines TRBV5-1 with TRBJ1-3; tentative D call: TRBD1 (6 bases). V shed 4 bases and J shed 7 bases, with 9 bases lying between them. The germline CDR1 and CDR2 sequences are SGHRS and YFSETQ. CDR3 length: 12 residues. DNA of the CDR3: TGCGCCAGCAGCCCCGGACAGAACACCATATATTTT. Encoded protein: CASSPGQNTIYF.

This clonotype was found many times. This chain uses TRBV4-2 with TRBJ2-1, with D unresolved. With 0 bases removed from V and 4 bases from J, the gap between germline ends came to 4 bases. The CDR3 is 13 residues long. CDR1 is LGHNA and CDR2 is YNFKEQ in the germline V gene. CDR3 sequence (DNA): TGTGCCAGCAGCCAAGACTTGTACAATGAGCAGTTCTTC. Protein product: CASSQDLYNEQFF.

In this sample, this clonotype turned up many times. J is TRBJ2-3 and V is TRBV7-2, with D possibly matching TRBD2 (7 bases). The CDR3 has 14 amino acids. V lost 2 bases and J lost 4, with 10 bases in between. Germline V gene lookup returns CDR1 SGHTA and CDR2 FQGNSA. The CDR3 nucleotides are TGTGCCAGCAGCTTACGGGGGGCCCCAGATACGCAGTATTTT. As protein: CASSLRGAPDTQYF.

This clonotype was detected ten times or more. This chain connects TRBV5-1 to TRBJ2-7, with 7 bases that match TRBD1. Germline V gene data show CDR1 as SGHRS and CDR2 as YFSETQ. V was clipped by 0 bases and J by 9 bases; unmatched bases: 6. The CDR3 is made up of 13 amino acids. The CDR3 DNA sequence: TGCGCCAGCAGCTTGGCGGGACAGTCGACGCAGTACGTC. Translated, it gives CASSLAGQSTQYV.

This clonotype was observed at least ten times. CDR3 nucleotides: TGTGCCACCAGCAGAGATCCTTCTGGGACAGCGTCCTACAATGAGCAGTTCTTC. This encodes CATSRDPSGTASYNEQFF. The chain is built from TRBV15 and TRBJ2-1, with 7 bases that match TRBD1. The V segment lost 0 bases and the J segment 1 base; nucleotides outside the gene matches: 9. Germline lookup yields CDR1 LNHNV and CDR2 YYDKDF (reference sequence). The CDR3 consists of 18 residues. Full variable domain (outside the CDR3, taken from reference TRBV15 and TRBJ2-1): DAMVIQNPRYQVTQFGKPVTLSCSQTLNHNVMYWYQQKSSQAPKLLFHYYDKDFNNEADTPDNFQSRRPNTSFCFLDIRSPGLGDTAMYLCATSRDPSGTASYNEQFFGPGTRLTVL.

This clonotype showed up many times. The CDR3 protein is CASSLDGNTIYF. The CDR3 DNA reads TGTGCCAGCAGCTTAGACGGAAACACCATATATTTT. This rearrangement joins TRBV11-2 to TRBJ1-3; no clear D. V lost 0 bases to trimming and J lost 4 bases, with 1 base between them. This CDR3 spans 12 amino acids. In germline, CDR1 is SGHAT, CDR2 FQNNGV.

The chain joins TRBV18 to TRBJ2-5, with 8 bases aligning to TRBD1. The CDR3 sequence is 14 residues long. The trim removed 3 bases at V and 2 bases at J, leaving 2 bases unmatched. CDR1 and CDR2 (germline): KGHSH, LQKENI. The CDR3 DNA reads TGTGCCAGCTCACCCCGGACAGGGCAAGAGACCCAGTACTTC. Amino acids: CASSPRTGQETQYF.

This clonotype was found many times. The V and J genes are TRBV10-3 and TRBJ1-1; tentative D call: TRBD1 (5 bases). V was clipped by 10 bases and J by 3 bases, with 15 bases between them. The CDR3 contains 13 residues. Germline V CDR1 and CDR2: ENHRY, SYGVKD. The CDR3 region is CANQAGTYTEAFF. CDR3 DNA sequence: TGTGCCAACCAGGCGGGGACGTACACTGAAGCTTTCTTT.

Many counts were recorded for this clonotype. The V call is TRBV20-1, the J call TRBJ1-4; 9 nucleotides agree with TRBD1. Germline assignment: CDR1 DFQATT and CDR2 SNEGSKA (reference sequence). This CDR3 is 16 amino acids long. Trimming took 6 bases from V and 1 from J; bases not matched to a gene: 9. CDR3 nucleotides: TGCAGTGCCCTAGGGGACAGGGCACGAACTAATGAAAAACTGTTTTTT. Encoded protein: CSALGDRARTNEKLFF.